The T cell receptor beta chain described here comes from a study of shared clonotypes between healthy human individuals. Across the whole study: For every donor, three CD4 naive, three CD4 memory, two CD8 naive and one CD8 memory plates were used.

Germline CDR1 reads LNHDA; CDR2 reads SQIVND (reference sequence). The ends were cut back, 10 bases at V and 0 bases at J, with 4 bases in the middle. The CDR3 consists of 11 residues. Repertoires were generated with immunoSEQ multiplex PCR, while TCRdb's copy carries only in-frame clones and drops some. The sample yields about 2,500,000 clones, around 94% seen once. This clone was observed a handful of times. The receptor's source is a young man in good health. The chain uses TRBV19 and TRBJ1-5; D call uncertain. The source material was naive CD4+ T cells sorted from blood. Subset given: CD45RA+ positively selected. The CDR3 nucleotides read TGTGCCACCGGTAGCAATCAGCCCCAGCATTTT. Amino acid sequence: CATGSNQPQHF.